The 29 T cell receptor beta chains below come from one sample, sequenced in a study of T-cell memory formation after mild COVID-19. Each CDR3 protein gets one entry after TCRdb re-called the 5' RACE reads with MiXCR. Of 190,000 or so distinct CDR3 sequences listed, more than 25% were seen once; the top ten hold about 10%. Specimen: PBMCs or a T cell subset sorted from them (not recorded which). These receptors all stem from an adult woman who had mild COVID-19 (a few samples of this study predate the infection). Cell type and time point are not known.

The V call is TRBV12-3 or TRBV12-4, the J call TRBJ2-1, with 9 bases matching TRBD1. Trimming at V came to 5 bases and at J to 5 bases, leaving 7 bases not matched to a gene. This CDR3 spans 15 amino acids. The CDR3 DNA follows: TGTGCCAGCAGTACGGGACAGGGACATGACAATGAGCAGTTCTTC. Its protein is CASSTGQGHDNEQFF.

A few counts support this clonotype. The chain recombines TRBV9 with TRBJ2-3; TRBD2 aligns across 7 bases. The CDR3 length is 15 residues. V was pared by 3 bases and J by 1 base, with 5 bases of the junction left unmatched. In germline, CDR1 is SGDLS, CDR2 YYNGEE. The CDR3 bases are TGTGCCAGCAGCGCGTCGGGAGGACGCACAGATACGCAGTATTTT. Amino acids: CASSASGGRTDTQYF.

The sample holds many counts of this clonotype. The chain joins TRBV7-2 to TRBJ2-3, with 11 bases identical to TRBD2. The CDR3 covers 17 residues. Germline V gene sequence: CDR1 SGHTA, CDR2 FQGNSA. The V segment lost 1 base and the J segment 3 bases; nucleotides outside the gene matches: 6. The CDR3 region is CASSLVGSGRATDTQYF. For the CDR3, the DNA is TGTGCCAGCAGCTTAGTTGGTAGCGGGAGGGCTACAGATACGCAGTATTTT.

This clonotype occurred a few times. V gene TRBV14 combines with J gene TRBJ1-3; 7 positions match TRBD1. Germline V lookup: CDR1 SGHDN, CDR2 FVKESK. The CDR3 consists of 15 residues. V lost 4 bases, J lost 4 bases, and 7 bases stayed unmatched. The CDR3 DNA follows: TGTGCCAGCAGCCGGGGACAGCCTAAGGGAAACACCATATATTTT. Protein sequence: CASSRGQPKGNTIYF.

This clonotype came up a few times. The chain couples TRBV2 to TRBJ2-7; a possible D gene is TRBD2 (6 bases). Germline lookup yields CDR1 SNHLY and CDR2 FYNNEI. The CDR3 totals 12 residues. The germline V and J ends were trimmed by 4 bases and 3 bases, with 7 bases remaining between them. The CDR3 DNA reads TGTGCCAGCAGTGGGGACTTCTACGAGCAGTACTTC. It codes for CASSGDFYEQYF.

The chain combines TRBV9 with TRBJ2-1, with D maybe TRBD2 (5 bases). Trimming removed 7 bases from V and 0 bases from J, with 11 bases in between. Germline values: CDR1 SGDLS, CDR2 YYNGEE. The CDR3 is 14 residues long. The CDR3 spells CASAEGSSYNEQFF. CDR3 nucleotides: TGTGCCAGCGCTGAAGGGAGCTCCTACAATGAGCAGTTCTTC.

This rearrangement joins TRBV7-9 to TRBJ1-2, with no clear D. The germline CDR1 and CDR2 sequences are SEHNR and FQNEAQ (reference sequence). This CDR3 has 13 amino acids. Trimming stripped 5 bases from V and 5 bases from J, with 12 bases between. CDR3 sequence reads: CASSSDQFYGYTF. In nucleotides, the CDR3 is TGTGCCAGCAGCAGCGATCAGTTTTATGGCTACACCTTC. Full variable domain (rest looked up from reference TRBV7-9 and TRBJ1-2): DTGVSQNPRHKITKRGQNVTFRCDPISEHNRLYWYRQTLGQGPEFLTYFQNEAQLEKSRLLSDRFSAERPKGSFSTLEIQRTEQGDSAMYLCASSSDQFYGYTFGSGTRLTVV.

This clonotype was observed a few times. The rearrangement links TRBV27 to TRBJ2-3; TRBD1 matches 9 bases. In germline, CDR1 is MNHEY, CDR2 SMNVEV (reference sequence). Germline trimming cut 2 bases from V and 6 bases from J; bases unmatched to any gene: 12. The CDR3 is made up of 17 amino acids. The CDR3 protein is CASSLRDREDRWDTQYF. CDR3 nucleotides: TGTGCCAGCAGTTTACGGGACAGGGAGGATCGATGGGATACGCAGTATTTT.

The rearrangement joins TRBV10-3 to TRBJ2-4; D is unclear. The germline CDR1 and CDR2 sequences are ENHRY and SYGVKD. Trimming shortened V by 6 bases and J by 8 bases, and 14 bases separated the two germline ends. This CDR3 is 13 amino acids long. CDR3 sequence reads: CAISASGRDIQYF. DNA for the CDR3: TGTGCCATCAGCGCTTCAGGACGGGACATTCAGTACTTC.

This clonotype was recorded a few times. The chain has TRBV7-3 and TRBJ2-1; D may be TRBD2 (6 bases). Looked up from germline, CDR1 is SGHTA and CDR2 is FQGTGA. The CDR3 has 17 residues. V was trimmed by 2 bases and J by 5 bases, leaving 19 bases between them. This chain's CDR3 is CASSLSGGTYNHNEQFF. Written as DNA, the CDR3 is TGTGCCAGCAGCTTATCCGGAGGGACCTATAACCACAATGAGCAGTTCTTC.

This chain links TRBV25-1 with TRBJ2-5; 11 positions match TRBD2. The CDR3 spans 16 residues. From germline, CDR1 is MGHDK and CDR2 SYGVNS. V lost 2 bases and J lost 1; bases outside the gene matches: 3. In DNA, the CDR3 is TGTGCCAGCAGTGAAACTAGCGGGGGCCTCCAAGAGACCCAGTACTTC. Protein product: CASSETSGGLQETQYF.

This clonotype occurred once. The V and J genes are TRBV5-1 and TRBJ1-3, with TRBD1 as a possible D gene (5 bases). V lost 0 bases and J lost 3, with 13 bases in between. The CDR3 has 16 amino acids. The germline CDR1 and CDR2 sequences are SGHRS and YFSETQ. DNA for the CDR3: TGCGCCAGCAGCTTGGGGCCAGGGAGTTTTGGAAACACCATATATTTT. Protein: CASSLGPGSFGNTIYF.

This clonotype was seen a handful of times. The chain uses TRBV5-5 and TRBJ2-2; D gene uncertain. The CDR3 has 15 amino acids. Germline V gene sequence: CDR1 SGHKS, CDR2 YYEKEE (reference sequence). V was pared by 3 bases and J by 5 bases, with 14 bases between. For the CDR3, the DNA is TGTGCCAGCAGCTCCGAGGCACTTAAGACCGGGGAGCTGTTTTTT. Translation gives CASSSEALKTGELFF.

CDR3 region: CASSEARGPGDTQYF. In DNA form, the CDR3 reads TGTGCCAGCAGTGAAGCTCGGGGGCCCGGGGATACGCAGTATTTT. The gene calls are TRBV2 and TRBJ2-3; D may correspond to TRBD1 or TRBD2 (6 bases each). The V end was cut by 0 bases, the J end by 6 bases, with 13 bases between. The CDR3 has 15 amino acids. Germline values: CDR1 SNHLY, CDR2 FYNNEI.

This clonotype was recorded a few times. This chain joins TRBV7-9 and TRBJ2-2; D might be TRBD1 (5 bases). The CDR3 totals 15 residues. Per the germline V gene, CDR1 is SEHNR and CDR2 is FQNEAQ (reference sequence). V was cut by 5 bases and J by 5 bases, with 15 bases left in between. CDR3 region: CASSPETDLTGELFF. The CDR3 DNA reads TGTGCCAGCAGCCCGGAGACAGACTTAACCGGGGAGCTGTTTTTT.

This chain links TRBV6-5 with TRBJ2-1, with D perhaps TRBD1 (5 bases). Trimming cost V 6 bases and J 5 bases, with 17 bases left between them. The germline CDR1 and CDR2 sequences are MNHEY and SVGAGI. The CDR3 spans 15 residues. The CDR3 coding sequence is TGTGCCAGCAGAGTGGTCTACCTAGGGGACAATGAGCAGTTCTTC. Translated, it gives CASRVVYLGDNEQFF.

The V call is TRBV30, the J call TRBJ1-1; 11 bases align to TRBD1. Germline loops: CDR1 GTSNPN, CDR2 SVGIG (reference sequence). V was clipped by 7 bases and J by 6 bases; unmatched bases: 7. The CDR3 extends over 13 amino acids. Written as DNA, the CDR3 is TGTGCCTCTTCGGGACAGGGGGAATCTGAAGCTTTCTTT. Translated, it gives CASSGQGESEAFF.

This chain uses TRBV9 with TRBJ2-2, with TRBD2 matching 10 bases. The CDR3 is 17 residues long. Germline V CDR1 and CDR2: SGDLS, YYNGEE. V trimming: 0 bases; J trimming: 4 bases; junction bases outside the gene matches: 6. CDR3 in amino acids: CASSVAGLASVTGELFF. CDR3 bases: TGTGCCAGCAGCGTAGCGGGACTAGCGTCAGTCACCGGGGAGCTGTTTTTT.

The V and J genes are TRBV10-3 and TRBJ2-3; 14 bases are shared with TRBD2. The CDR3 is 15 residues long. Germline V gives CDR1 ENHRY, CDR2 SYGVKD. V trimming: 6 bases; J trimming: 5 bases; junction bases outside the gene matches: 4. The CDR3 DNA sequence: TGTGCCATCAGCGGGACTAGCGGGGGTGAAGATACGCAGTATTTT. Residues: CAISGTSGGEDTQYF.

Written as DNA, the CDR3 is TGCGCCAGCAGCCCTACGAGCGGGGAGCTGGGAGAGACCCAGTACTTC. This sequence encodes CASSPTSGELGETQYF. The genes are TRBV4-1 and TRBJ2-5; TRBD2 aligns across 7 bases. Germline V lookup: CDR1 MGHRA, CDR2 YSYEKL. J lost 4 bases, V lost 4 bases, and 12 bases had no gene match. This CDR3 spans 16 amino acids.

This chain connects TRBV6-2 or TRBV6-3 to TRBJ2-7, with 7 bases aligning to TRBD1. Germline values: CDR1 MNHEY, CDR2 SVGEGT. This CDR3 is 13 amino acids long. V trimming: 6 bases; J trimming: 5 bases; junction bases outside the gene matches: 7. The CDR3 DNA sequence: TGTGCCAGCAGGTCGACAGGGAGCCACGAGCAGTACTTC. It yields the protein CASRSTGSHEQYF.

As DNA, the CDR3 is TGTGCCAGCAGTCCGGGAACAGGGAATTCACCCCTCCACTTT. Protein product: CASSPGTGNSPLHF. The V call is TRBV27, the J call TRBJ1-6; D may be TRBD1 (6 bases). The CDR3 spans 14 residues. V was trimmed by 5 bases and J by 7 bases, leaving 12 bases between them. Germline CDR1 is MNHEY and CDR2 is SMNVEV (reference sequence).

The chain uses TRBV2 and TRBJ2-1; D is possibly TRBD1 (6 bases). The CDR3 length is 10 residues. V shed 4 bases and J shed 13 bases, with 8 bases lying between them. Germline V gives CDR1 SNHLY, CDR2 FYNNEI. The CDR3 here is CASSGQEQFF. CDR3 coding DNA: TGTGCCAGCAGTGGACAGGAACAGTTCTTC.

This chain joins TRBV7-9 and TRBJ2-7; 8 bases match TRBD1. Germline assignment: CDR1 SEHNR and CDR2 FQNEAQ (reference sequence). V lost 4 bases to trimming and J lost 2 bases; unmatched junction nucleotides: 7. The CDR3 has 15 amino acids. Written as DNA, the CDR3 is TGTGCCAGCAGCTCGTCAGGGGGCCTAGCCTACGAGCAGTACTTC. Encoded protein: CASSSSGGLAYEQYF.

The J gene is TRBJ1-3, the V gene TRBV4-1; no clear D gene. CDR3 size: 14 residues. Trimming stripped 5 bases from V and 0 bases from J, with 8 bases between. The V gene's germline CDR1 is MGHRA and CDR2 YSYEKL. CDR3 nucleotide sequence: TGCGCCAGCAGCTATATCCCCTCTGGAAACACCATATATTTT. Its translation is CASSYIPSGNTIYF.

At least ten counts were recorded for this clonotype. The chain combines TRBV28 with TRBJ2-2; D is undetermined. The CDR3 is 16 residues long. Trimming left V 9 bases short and J 2 bases short, with 19 bases between. CDR1 is MDHEN, CDR2 SYDVKM, per germline. CDR3 DNA sequence: TGTGCCAGTTTTTACTCCGGGCTACTCAACACCGGGGAGCTGTTTTTT. As protein: CASFYSGLLNTGELFF.

The J gene is TRBJ2-5, the V gene TRBV7-9, with TRBD1 matching 9 bases. The V gene's germline CDR1 is SEHNR and CDR2 FQNEAQ (reference sequence). The CDR3 has 15 amino acids. V shed 5 bases and J 3 bases; nucleotides not matched to a gene: 7. CDR3 nucleotides: TGTGCCAGCAGCACCGGAGACAGGGGGAAAGAGACCCAGTACTTC. This gives the protein CASSTGDRGKETQYF.

The chain links TRBV7-6 to TRBJ2-6; D may correspond to TRBD1 or TRBD2 (6 bases each). Trimming pared 0 bases from V and 2 bases from J, leaving 20 bases between. Germline V gene data show CDR1 as SGHVS and CDR2 as FNYEAQ. The CDR3 runs to 20 residues. CDR3 sequence (DNA): TGTGCCAGCAGCTTAGCGGGGGGCGGACGCGGCGGACCTGGGGCCAACGTCCTGACTTTC. Protein product: CASSLAGGGRGGPGANVLTF.

This sequence joins TRBV20-1 and TRBJ1-1; D not certain. The CDR3 totals 13 residues. V was trimmed by 1 base and J by 5 bases, leaving 11 bases between them. The V gene's germline CDR1 is DFQATT and CDR2 SNEGSKA (reference sequence). This chain's CDR3 is CSARGEKETEAFF. As DNA, the CDR3 is TGCAGTGCTAGAGGGGAAAAGGAAACTGAAGCTTTCTTT.